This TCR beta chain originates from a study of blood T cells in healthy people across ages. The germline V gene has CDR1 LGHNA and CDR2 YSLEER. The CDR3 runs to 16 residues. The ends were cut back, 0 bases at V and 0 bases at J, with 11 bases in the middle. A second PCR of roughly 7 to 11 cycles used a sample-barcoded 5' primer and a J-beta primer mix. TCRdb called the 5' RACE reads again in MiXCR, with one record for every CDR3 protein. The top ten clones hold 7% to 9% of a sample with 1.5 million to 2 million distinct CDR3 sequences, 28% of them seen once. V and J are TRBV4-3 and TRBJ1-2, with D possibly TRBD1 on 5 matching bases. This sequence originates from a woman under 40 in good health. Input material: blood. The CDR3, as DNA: TGCGCCAGCAGCCAAGATCTGCGGACAACTAACTATGGCTACACCTTC. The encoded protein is CASSQDLRTTNYGYTF.